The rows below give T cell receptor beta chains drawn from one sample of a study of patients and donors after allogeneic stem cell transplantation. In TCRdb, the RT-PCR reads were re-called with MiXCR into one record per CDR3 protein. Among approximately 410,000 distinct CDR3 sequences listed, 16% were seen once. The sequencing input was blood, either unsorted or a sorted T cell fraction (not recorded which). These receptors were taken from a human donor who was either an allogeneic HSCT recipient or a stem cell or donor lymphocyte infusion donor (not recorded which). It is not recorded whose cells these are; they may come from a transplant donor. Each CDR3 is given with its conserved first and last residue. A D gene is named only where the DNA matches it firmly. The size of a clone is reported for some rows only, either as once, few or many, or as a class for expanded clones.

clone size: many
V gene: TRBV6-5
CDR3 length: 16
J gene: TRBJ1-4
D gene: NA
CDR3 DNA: TGTGCCAGCAGTTACTCCCGACCCAGGGGAAATGAAAAACTGTTTTTT
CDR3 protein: CASSYSRPRGNEKLFF

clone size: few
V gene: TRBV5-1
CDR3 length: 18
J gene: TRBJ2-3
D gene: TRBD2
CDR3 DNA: TGCGCCAGCAGCTTGGTTGTTCCGTCTAGCGGGGGCTCTCTACGCAAGTATTTT
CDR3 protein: CASSLVVPSSGGSLRKYF

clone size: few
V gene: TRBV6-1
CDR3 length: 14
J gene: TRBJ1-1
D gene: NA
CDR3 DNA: TGTGCCAGCAGACTTACAACGGGGAACACTGAAGCTTTCTTT
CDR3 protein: CASRLTTGNTEAFF

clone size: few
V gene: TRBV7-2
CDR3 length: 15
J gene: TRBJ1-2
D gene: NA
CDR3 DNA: TGTGCCAGCAGCTTAGCGAGGCAAAATAACTATGGCTACACCTTC
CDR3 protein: CASSLARQNNYGYTF

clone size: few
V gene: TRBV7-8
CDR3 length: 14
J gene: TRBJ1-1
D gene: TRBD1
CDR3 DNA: TGTGCCAGCAGCACGGACAGGGAGAACACTGAAGCTTTCTTT
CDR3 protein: CASSTDRENTEAFF

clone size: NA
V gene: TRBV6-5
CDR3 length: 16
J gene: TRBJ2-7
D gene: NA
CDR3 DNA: TGTGCCAGCAGTTACTCTTGGGGCAGGGTCTCACACGAGCAGTACTTC
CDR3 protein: CASSYSWGRVSHEQYF

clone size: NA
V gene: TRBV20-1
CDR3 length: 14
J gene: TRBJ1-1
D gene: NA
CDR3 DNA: TGCAGTGCTAGAGATCCAGGGGCTGCCACTGAAGCTTTCTTT
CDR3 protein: CSARDPGAATEAFF

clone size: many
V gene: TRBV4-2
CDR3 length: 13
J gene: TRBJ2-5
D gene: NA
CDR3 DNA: TGTGCCAGCAGCAGTCCGTACCAAGAGACCCAGTACTTC
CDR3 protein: CASSSPYQETQYF

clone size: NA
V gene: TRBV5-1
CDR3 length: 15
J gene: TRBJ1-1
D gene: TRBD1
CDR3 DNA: TGCGCCAGCAGCCCAGAGACAGGGTTAGACACTGAAGCTTTCTTT
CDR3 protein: CASSPETGLDTEAFF

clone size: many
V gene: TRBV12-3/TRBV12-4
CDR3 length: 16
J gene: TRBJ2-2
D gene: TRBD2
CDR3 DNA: TGTGCCAGCAGTCCTCCTAGCGGGAGGTGGACCGGGGAGCTGTTTTTT
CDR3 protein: CASSPPSGRWTGELFF

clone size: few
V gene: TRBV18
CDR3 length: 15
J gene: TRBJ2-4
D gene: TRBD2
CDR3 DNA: TGTGCCAGCTCACCACTAGCGGGGGGCTCGAACATTCAGTACTTC
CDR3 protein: CASSPLAGGSNIQYF

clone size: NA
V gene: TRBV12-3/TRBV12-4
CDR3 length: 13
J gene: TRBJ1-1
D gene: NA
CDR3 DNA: TGTGCCAGCAGTTTTGGCATACAAGGTGAAGCTTTCTTT
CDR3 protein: CASSFGIQGEAFF

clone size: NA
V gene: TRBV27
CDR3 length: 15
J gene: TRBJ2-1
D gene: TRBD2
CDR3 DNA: TGTGCCAGCAGTCTGGGACTAGCGGTTCTCAATGAGCAGTTCTTC
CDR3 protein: CASSLGLAVLNEQFF

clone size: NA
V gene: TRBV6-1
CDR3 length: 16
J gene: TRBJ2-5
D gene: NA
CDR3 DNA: TGTGCCAGCAGTGAAGCGGAAGCCGGGTCGGGGGAGACCCAGTACTTC
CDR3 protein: CASSEAEAGSGETQYF

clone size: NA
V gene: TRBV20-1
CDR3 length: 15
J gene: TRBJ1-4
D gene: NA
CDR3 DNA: TGCAGTGCTAGAGATGGGATAGACAGCCGCGAAAAACTGTTTTTT
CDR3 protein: CSARDGIDSREKLFF

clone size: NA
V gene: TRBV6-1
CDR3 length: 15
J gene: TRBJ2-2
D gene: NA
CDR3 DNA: TGTGCCAGCAGTGAACACCGGGGGCACACCGGGGAGCTGTTTTTT
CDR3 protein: CASSEHRGHTGELFF

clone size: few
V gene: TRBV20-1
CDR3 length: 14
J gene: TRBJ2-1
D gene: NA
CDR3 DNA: TGCAGTGCTAGGGACCAGAGCTCCTACAATGAGCAGTTCTTC
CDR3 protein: CSARDQSSYNEQFF

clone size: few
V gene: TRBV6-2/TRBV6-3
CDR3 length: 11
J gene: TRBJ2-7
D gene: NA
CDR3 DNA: TGTGCCAGCAGATCGACCTACGAGCAGTACTTC
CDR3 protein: CASRSTYEQYF

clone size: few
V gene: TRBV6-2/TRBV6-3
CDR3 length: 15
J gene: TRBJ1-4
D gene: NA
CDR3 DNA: TGTGCCAGCAGTTACCGGGACCTCCTCCGGAAGGGACTGTTTTTT
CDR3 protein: CASSYRDLLRKGLFF

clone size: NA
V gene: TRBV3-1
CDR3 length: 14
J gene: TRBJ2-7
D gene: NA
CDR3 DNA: TGTGCCAGCAGCCAAGATTTGGCCTACTACGAGCAGTACTTC
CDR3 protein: CASSQDLAYYEQYF

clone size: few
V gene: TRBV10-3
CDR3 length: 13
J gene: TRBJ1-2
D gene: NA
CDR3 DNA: TGTGCCATCAGTGTGCCAGACAACTATGGCTACACCTTC
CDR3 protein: CAISVPDNYGYTF

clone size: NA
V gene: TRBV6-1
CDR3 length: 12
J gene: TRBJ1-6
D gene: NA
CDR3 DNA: TGTGCCGGATCACAGGGATTTTCACCCCTCCACTTT
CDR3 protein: CAGSQGFSPLHF

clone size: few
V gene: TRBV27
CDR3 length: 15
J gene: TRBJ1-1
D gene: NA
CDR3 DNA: TGTGCCAGCAGTTCTACAGTGCCCTCGAACACTGAAGCTTTCTTT
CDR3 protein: CASSSTVPSNTEAFF

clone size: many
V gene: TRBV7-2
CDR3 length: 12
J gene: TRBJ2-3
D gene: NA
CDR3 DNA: TGTGCCAGCAGCGGAAGCACAGATACGCAGTATTTT
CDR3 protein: CASSGSTDTQYF

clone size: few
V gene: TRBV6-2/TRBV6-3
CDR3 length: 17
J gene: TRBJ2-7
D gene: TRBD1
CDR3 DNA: TGTGCCAGCAGTTACACCCCGGACAGGGGCAACTCCTACGAGCAGTACTTC
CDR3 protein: CASSYTPDRGNSYEQYF

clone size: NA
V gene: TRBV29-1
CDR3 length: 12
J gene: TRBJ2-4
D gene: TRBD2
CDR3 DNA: TGCAGCGTCCGGACTAGCGGGGGGGTTCAGTACTTC
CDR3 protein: CSVRTSGGVQYF

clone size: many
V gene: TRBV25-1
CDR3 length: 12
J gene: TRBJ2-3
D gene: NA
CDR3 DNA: TGTGCCAGCAGGGGGTGGACAGATACGCAGTATTTT
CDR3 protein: CASRGWTDTQYF

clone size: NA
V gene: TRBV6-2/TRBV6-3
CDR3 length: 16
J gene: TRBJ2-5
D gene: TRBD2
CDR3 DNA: TGTGCCAGCAGTTACGGTACTAGCGGGGGACAAGAGACCCAGTACTTC
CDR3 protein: CASSYGTSGGQETQYF

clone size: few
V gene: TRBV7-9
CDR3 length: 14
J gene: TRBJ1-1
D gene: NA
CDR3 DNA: TGTGCCAGCAGCTTAGCTCGGAGGGACACTGAAGCTTTCTTT
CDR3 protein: CASSLARRDTEAFF

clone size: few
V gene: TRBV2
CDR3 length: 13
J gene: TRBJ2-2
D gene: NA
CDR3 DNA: TGTGCCAGCAGGGAAAGCGTGCCCGGGGAGCTGTTTTTT
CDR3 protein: CASRESVPGELFF

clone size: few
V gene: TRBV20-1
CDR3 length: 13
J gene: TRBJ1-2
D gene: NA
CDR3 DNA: TGCAGTGCTAGAGTTGGGGTGGACTATGGCTACACCTTC
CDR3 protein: CSARVGVDYGYTF

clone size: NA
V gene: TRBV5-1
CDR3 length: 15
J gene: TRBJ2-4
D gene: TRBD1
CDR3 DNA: TGCGCCAGCAGCCCAGGACAGGGGGCCGGCAACATTCAGTACTTC
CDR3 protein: CASSPGQGAGNIQYF

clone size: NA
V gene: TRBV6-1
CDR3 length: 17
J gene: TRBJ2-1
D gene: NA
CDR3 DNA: TGTGCCAGCAGTCCAACTGGTACTGGACACTCCTACAATGAGCAGTTCTTC
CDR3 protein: CASSPTGTGHSYNEQFF

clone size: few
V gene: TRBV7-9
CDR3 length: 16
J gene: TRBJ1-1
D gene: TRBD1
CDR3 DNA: TGTGCCAGCAGCTTAACCGGGACAGGGTTTGGCACTGAAGCTTTCTTT
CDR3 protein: CASSLTGTGFGTEAFF

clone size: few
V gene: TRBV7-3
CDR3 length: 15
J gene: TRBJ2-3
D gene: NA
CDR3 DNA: TGTGCCAGCCGTAACAGGGGAGGTGACACAGATACGCAGTATTTT
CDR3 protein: CASRNRGGDTDTQYF

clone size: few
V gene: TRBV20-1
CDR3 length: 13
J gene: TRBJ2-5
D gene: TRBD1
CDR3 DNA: TGCAGTGCGGGGGGACAGGGAGAAGAGACCCAGTACTTC
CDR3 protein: CSAGGQGEETQYF

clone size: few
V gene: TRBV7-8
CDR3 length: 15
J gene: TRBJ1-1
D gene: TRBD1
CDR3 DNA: TGTGCCAGCAGCTCCCACAGGGGCCTGGGGGTAGAAGCTTTCTTT
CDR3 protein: CASSSHRGLGVEAFF

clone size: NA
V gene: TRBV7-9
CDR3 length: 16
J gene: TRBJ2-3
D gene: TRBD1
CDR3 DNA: TGTGCCAGCAGCCCCAGAGACAGGGCATCTCCAGATACGCAGTATTTT
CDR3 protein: CASSPRDRASPDTQYF

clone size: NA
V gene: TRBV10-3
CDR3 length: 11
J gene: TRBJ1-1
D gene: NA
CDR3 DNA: TGTGCCATCGCAGGCCCCACTGAAGCTTTCTTT
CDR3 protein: CAIAGPTEAFF

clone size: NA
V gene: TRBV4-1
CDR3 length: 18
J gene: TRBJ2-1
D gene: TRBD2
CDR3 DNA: TGCGCCAGCAGCGCGAGAGGGCCGCGAGCGGGAGCGCATGATGAGCAGTTCTTC
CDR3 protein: CASSARGPRAGAHDEQFF

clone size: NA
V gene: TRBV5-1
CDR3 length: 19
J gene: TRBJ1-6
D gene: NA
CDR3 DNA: TGCGCCAGCAGCCCTCAAGCTCGGACGGTGAGCTCCTATAATTCACCCCTCCACTTT
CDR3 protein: CASSPQARTVSSYNSPLHF

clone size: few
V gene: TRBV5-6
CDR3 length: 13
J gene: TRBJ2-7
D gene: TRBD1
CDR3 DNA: TGTGCCAGCAGCTTCTTTGACAGGGACGAGCAGTACTTC
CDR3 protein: CASSFFDRDEQYF